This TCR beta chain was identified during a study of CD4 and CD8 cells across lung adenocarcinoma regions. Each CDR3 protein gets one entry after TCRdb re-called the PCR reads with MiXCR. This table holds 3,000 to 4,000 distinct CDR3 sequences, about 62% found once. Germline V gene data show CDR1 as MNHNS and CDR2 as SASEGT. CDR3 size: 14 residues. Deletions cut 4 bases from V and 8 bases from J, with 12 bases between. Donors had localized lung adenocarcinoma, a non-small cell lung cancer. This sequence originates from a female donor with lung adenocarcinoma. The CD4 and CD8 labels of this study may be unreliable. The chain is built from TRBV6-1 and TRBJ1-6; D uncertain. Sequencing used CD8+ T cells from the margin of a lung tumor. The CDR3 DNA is TGTGCCAGCAGTGTTTGGGGTCTTGATTCACCCCTCCACTTT. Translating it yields CASSVWGLDSPLHF.